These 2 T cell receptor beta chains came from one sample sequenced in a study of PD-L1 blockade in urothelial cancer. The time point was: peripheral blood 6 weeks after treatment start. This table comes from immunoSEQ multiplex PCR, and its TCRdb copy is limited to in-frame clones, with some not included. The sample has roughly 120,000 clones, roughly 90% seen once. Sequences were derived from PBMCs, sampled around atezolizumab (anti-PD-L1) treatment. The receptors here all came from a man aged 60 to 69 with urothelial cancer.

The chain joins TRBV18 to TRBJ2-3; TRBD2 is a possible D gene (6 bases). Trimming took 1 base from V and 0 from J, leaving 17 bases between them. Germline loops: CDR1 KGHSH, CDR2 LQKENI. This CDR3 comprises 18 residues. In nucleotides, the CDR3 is TGTGCCAGCTCACCACTAGGCAACGTTGGGACTAGCACAGATACGCAGTATTTT. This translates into CASSPLGNVGTSTDTQYF. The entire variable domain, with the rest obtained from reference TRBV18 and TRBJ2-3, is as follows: NAGVMQNPRHLVRRRGQEARLRCSPMKGHSHVYWYRQLPEEGLKFMVYLQKENIIDESGMPKERFSAEFPKEGPSILRIQQVVRGDSAAYFCASSPLGNVGTSTDTQYFGPGTRLTVL.

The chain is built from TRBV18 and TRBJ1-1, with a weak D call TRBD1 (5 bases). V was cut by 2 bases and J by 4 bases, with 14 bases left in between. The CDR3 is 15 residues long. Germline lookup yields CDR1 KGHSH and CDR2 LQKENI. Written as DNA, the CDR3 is TGTGCCAGCTCACCAGGGGCTGGAGGGGTCACTGAAGCTTTCTTT. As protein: CASSPGAGGVTEAFF.